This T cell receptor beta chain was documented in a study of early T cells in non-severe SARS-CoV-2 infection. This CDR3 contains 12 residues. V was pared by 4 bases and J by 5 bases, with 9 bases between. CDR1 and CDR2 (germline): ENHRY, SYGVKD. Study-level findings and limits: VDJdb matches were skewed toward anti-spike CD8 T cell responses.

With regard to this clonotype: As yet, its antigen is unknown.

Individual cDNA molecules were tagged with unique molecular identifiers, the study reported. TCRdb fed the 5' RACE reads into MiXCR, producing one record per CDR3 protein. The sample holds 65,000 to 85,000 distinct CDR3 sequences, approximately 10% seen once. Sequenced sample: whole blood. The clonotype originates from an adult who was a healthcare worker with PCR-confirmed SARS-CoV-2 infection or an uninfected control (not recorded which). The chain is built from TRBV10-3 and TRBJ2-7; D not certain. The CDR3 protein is CAISATNHEQYF. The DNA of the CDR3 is TGTGCCATCAGTGCGACCAACCACGAGCAGTACTTC.